This T cell receptor beta chain stems from a study of blood T cell repertoires in COVID-19. The wider study: The United States, Italy and Spain supplied acute and convalescent COVID-19 samples.

The germline CDR1 and CDR2 sequences are SGHAT and FQNNGV. The CDR3 length is 15 residues. V dropped 1 base and J dropped 5 bases, with 12 bases sitting between them. Seattle's enrolled individuals joined amid active infection and were then monitored longitudinally. In the authors' methods: Reference gene primers were amplified, and this amplification served to estimate nucleated cell counts. Clones were read by immunoSEQ multiplex PCR, and TCRdb kept only the in-frame ones, dropping some. For V, J and clone size, that table is used; D and trimming come from the DNA. Of under 200,000 clones listed, 70% to 90% were seen once; the top ten hold approximately 0.6%.

The TCR sequence derives from a man in his fifties or sixties with COVID-19, enrolled during active disease. The chain is built from TRBV11-2 and TRBJ2-1; possible D gene TRBD2, 5 bases. Material: peripheral blood. The CDR3 loop reads CASSLVFGEHNEQFF. CDR3 sequence (DNA): TGTGCCAGCAGCTTAGTTTTTGGGGAGCACAATGAGCAGTTCTTC.